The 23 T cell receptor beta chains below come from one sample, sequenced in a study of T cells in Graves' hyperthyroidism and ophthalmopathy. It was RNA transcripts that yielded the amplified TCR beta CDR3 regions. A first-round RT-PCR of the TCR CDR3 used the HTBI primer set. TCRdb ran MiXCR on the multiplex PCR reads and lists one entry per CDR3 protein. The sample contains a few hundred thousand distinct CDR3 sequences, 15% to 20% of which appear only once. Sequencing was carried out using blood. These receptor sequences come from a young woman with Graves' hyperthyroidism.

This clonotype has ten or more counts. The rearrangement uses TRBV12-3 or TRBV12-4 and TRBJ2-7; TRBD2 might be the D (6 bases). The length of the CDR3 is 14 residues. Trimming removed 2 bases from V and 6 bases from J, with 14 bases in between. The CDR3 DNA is TGTGCCAGCAGTTTAAACGGGGGAAGGGGCGAGCAGTACTTC. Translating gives CASSLNGGRGEQYF.

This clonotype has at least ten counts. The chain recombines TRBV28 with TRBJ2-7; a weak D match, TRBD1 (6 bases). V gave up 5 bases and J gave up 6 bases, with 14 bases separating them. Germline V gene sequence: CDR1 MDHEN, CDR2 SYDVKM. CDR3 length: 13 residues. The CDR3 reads CASSAPGDLEQYF. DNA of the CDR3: TGTGCCAGCAGTGCCCCAGGGGATCTCGAGCAGTACTTC. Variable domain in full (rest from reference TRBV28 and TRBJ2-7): DVKVTQSSRYLVKRTGEKVFLECVQDMDHENMFWYRQDPGLGLRLIYFSYDVKMKEKGDIPEGYSVSREKKERFSLILESASTNQTSMYLCASSAPGDLEQYFGPGTRLTVT.

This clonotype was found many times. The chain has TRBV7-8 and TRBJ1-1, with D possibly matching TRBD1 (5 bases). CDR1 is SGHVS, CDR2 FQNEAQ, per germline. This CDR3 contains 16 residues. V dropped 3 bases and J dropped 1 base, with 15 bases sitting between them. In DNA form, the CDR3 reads TGTGCCAGCAGCTTGCGACGGGACCTACAGAACACTGAAGCTTTCTTT. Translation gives CASSLRRDLQNTEAFF.

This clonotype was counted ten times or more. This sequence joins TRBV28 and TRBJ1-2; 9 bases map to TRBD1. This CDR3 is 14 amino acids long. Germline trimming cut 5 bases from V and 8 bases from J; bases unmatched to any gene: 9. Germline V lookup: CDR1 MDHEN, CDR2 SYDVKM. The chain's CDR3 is CASSTLQGAGGYTF. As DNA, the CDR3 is TGTGCCAGCAGTACACTACAGGGGGCAGGGGGCTACACCTTC.

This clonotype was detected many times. CDR3 protein: CASSDSARPTGELFF. CDR3 coding DNA: TGTGCCAGCAGTGATTCAGCACGCCCCACCGGGGAGCTGTTTTTT. The chain is built from TRBV12-3 or TRBV12-4 and TRBJ2-2, with D uncertain. Deletions cut 5 bases from V and 4 bases from J, with 14 bases between. This CDR3 has 15 amino acids.

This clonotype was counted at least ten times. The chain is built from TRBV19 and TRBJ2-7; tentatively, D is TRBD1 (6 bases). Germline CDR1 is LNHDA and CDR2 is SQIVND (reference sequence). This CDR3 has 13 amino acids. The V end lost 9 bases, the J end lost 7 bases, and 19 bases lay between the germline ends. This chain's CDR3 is CASRTPGDEEQYF. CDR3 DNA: TGTGCCAGCCGAACTCCAGGGGACGAAGAGCAGTACTTC.

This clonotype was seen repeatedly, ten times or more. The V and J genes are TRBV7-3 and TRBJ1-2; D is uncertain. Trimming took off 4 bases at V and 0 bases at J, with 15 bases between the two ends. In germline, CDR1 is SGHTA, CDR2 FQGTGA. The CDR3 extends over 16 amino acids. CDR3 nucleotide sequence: TGTGCCAGCAGCTCTCTAACCCGAACTTCTAACTATGGCTACACCTTC. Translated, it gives CASSSLTRTSNYGYTF.

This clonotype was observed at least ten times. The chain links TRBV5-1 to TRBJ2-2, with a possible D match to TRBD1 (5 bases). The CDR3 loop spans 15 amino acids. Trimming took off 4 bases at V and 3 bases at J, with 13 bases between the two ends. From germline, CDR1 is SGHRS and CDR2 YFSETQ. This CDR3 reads CASSPRTGDTGELFF. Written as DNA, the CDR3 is TGCGCCAGCAGCCCGAGAACAGGAGACACCGGGGAGCTGTTTTTT.

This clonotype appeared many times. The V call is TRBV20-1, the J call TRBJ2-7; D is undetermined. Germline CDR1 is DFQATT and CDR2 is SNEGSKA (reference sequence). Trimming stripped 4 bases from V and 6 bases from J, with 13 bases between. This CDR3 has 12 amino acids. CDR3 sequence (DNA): TGCAGTGCTAATAATGGGTGGTCCGAGCAGTACTTC. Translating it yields CSANNGWSEQYF.

The CDR3 coding sequence is TGTGCCAGCAGTTACTCGATGACCGGCCGGGGACCCCTCCACTTT. As protein: CASSYSMTGRGPLHF. This sequence joins TRBV6-5 and TRBJ1-6; D remains ambiguous. CDR3 size: 15 residues. V lost 0 bases and J lost 12, with 15 bases in between. From germline, CDR1 is MNHEY and CDR2 SVGAGI.

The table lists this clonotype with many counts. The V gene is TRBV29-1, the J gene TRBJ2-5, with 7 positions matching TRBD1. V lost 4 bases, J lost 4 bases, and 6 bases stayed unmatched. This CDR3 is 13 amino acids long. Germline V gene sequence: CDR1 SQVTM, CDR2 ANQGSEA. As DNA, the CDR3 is TGCAGCGTTGTGTGGAACAGGGGAGAGACCCAGTACTTC. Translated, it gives CSVVWNRGETQYF.

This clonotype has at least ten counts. The CDR3 sequence: CASRTDVYSNQPQHF. CDR3 nucleotides: TGTGCCAGCAGAACGGATGTTTATAGCAATCAGCCCCAGCATTTT. V usage is TRBV2 and J usage is TRBJ1-5; D is undetermined. Germline V lookup: CDR1 SNHLY, CDR2 FYNNEI. V lost 6 bases, J lost 0 bases, and 12 bases lay in between. CDR3 length: 15 residues.

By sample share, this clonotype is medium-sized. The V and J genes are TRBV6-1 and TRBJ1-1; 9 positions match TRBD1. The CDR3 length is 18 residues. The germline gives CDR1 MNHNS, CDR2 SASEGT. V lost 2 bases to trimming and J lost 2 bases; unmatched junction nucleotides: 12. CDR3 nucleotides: TGTGCCAGCAGTGAAAGAGTGGAACCGGGACAGGGTAACACTGAAGCTTTCTTT. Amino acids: CASSERVEPGQGNTEAFF.

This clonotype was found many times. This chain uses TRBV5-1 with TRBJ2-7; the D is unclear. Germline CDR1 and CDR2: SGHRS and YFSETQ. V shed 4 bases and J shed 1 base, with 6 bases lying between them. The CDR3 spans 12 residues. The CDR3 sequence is CASSRYSYEQYF. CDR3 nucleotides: TGCGCCAGCAGCAGGTATTCCTACGAGCAGTACTTC.

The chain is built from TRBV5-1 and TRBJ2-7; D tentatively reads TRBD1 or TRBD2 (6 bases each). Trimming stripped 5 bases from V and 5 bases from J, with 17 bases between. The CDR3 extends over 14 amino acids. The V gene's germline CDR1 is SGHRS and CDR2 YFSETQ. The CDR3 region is CASRNGGGLDEQYF. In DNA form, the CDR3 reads TGCGCCAGCAGGAATGGTGGGGGGCTAGACGAGCAGTACTTC. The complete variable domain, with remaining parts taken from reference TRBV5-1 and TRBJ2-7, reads KAGVTQTPRYLIKTRGQQVTLSCSPISGHRSVSWYQQTPGQGLQFLFEYFSETQRNKGNFPGRFSGRQFSNSRSEMNVSTLELGDSALYLCASRNGGGLDEQYFGPGTRLTVT.

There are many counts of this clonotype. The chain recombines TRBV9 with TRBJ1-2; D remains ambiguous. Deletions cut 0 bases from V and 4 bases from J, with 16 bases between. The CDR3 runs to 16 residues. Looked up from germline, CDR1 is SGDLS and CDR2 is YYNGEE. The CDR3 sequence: CASSVAEAGQLYGYTF. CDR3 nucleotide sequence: TGTGCCAGCAGCGTAGCGGAGGCAGGCCAACTCTATGGCTACACCTTC. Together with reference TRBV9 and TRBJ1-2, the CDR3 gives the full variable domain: DSGVTQTPKHLITATGQRVTLRCSPRSGDLSVYWYQQSLDQGLQFLIQYYNGEERAKGNILERFSAQQFPDLHSELNLSSLELGDSALYFCASSVAEAGQLYGYTFGSGTRLTVV.

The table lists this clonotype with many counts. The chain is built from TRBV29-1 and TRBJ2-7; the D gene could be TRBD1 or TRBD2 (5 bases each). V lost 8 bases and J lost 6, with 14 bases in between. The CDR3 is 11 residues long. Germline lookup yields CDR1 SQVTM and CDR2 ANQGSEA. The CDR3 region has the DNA TGCAGCTTCGGATGGGGGAGCGAGCAGTACTTC. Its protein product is CSFGWGSEQYF.

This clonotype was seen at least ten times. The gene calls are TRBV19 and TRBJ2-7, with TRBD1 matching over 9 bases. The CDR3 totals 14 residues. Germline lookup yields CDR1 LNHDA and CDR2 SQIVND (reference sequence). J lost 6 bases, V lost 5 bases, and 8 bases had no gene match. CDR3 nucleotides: TGTGCCAGTAGTCCGGGACAGGGCGATGGCGAGCAGTACTTC. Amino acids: CASSPGQGDGEQYF.

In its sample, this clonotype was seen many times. The CDR3 reads CASSLEGNMAEAFF. CDR3 DNA sequence: TGCGCCAGCAGCTTAGAGGGTAATATGGCGGAAGCTTTCTTT. The rearrangement joins TRBV5-1 to TRBJ1-1; D remains unclear. V gave up 2 bases and J gave up 8 bases, with 16 bases separating them. Germline V gene sequence: CDR1 SGHRS, CDR2 YFSETQ. This CDR3 is 14 amino acids long.

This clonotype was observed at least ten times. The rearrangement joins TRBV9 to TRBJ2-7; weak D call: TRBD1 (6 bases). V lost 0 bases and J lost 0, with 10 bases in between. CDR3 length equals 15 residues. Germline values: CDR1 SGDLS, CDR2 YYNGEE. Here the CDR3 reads CASSVALDSSYEQYF. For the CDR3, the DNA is TGTGCCAGCAGCGTAGCACTGGACAGCTCCTACGAGCAGTACTTC. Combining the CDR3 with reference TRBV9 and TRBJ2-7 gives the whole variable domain DSGVTQTPKHLITATGQRVTLRCSPRSGDLSVYWYQQSLDQGLQFLIQYYNGEERAKGNILERFSAQQFPDLHSELNLSSLELGDSALYFCASSVALDSSYEQYFGPGTRLTVT.

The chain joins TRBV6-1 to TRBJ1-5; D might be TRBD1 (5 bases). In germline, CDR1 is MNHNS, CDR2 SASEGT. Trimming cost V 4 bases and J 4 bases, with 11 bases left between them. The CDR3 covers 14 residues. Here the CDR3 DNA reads TGTGCCAGCAGTGCGCCCTACAGGAATCAGCCCCAGCATTTT. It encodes CASSAPYRNQPQHF.

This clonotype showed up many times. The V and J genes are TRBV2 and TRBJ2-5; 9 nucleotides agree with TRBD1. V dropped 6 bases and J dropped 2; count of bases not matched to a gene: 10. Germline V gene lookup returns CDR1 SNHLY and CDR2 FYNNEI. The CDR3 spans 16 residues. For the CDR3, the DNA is TGTGCCAGCAGACCCCCCTGGGACAGGGAACAAGAGACCCAGTACTTC. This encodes CASRPPWDREQETQYF.

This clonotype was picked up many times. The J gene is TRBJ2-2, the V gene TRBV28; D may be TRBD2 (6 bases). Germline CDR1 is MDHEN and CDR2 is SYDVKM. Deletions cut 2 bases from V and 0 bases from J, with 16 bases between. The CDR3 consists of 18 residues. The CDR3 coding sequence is TGTGCCAGCAGTTTAGAGAGATGGGGGGAAACGAACACCGGGGAGCTGTTTTTT. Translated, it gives CASSLERWGETNTGELFF.